The present entry profiles one TCR beta chain with its context. The antigen remains undetermined. This entry comes from a study of cytomegalovirus exposure and HLA in healthy donors. The CDR3 length is 11 residues. V was shortened by 5 bases and J by 1 base, with 3 bases between the two germline ends. CDR1 KGHSH and CDR2 LQKENI come from the germline V gene. General observations from the study: In a later analysis, DRB1 alleles had the most associated TCRs; HLA-C alleles the fewest. As was reported, the classifier diagnosed cytomegalovirus status with high specificity and sensitivity.

The PCR was carried out with 60 Vbeta primers and 13 Jbeta primers. TCRdb's copy holds only in-frame clones and misses some; the assay was immunoSEQ multiplex PCR. The data show around 120,000 clones, approximately 85% seen once. What was sequenced was PBMCs. This chain links TRBV18 with TRBJ2-7; D unclear. The receptor comes from a boy aged 5-17 years in good health and CMV-seronegative. CDR3 DNA: TGTGCCAGCTCATCTTCCTACGAGCAGTACTTC. Translation: CASSSSYEQYF.